The T cell receptor (beta chain) under discussion was sequenced for a study of blood T cell repertoires in COVID-19. Study-level information: Sites in the United States, Italy and Spain provided acute and convalescent COVID-19 samples. T cells, B-cell-depleted T cells, or PBMCs provided the cDNA or gDNA that served as material.

Per the original methods: How many nucleated cells were present was estimated from reference gene primer amplification. Clones were sequenced by immunoSEQ multiplex PCR, and TCRdb holds only the in-frame ones, with some missing. Clonal size and the V and J genes are those of that table, whereas D and trimming came from the DNA. The table records about 130,000 clones, around 83% of them present only once. The germline V and J ends were trimmed by 4 bases and 7 bases, with 20 bases remaining between them. The CDR3 spans 15 residues. Germline lookup yields CDR1 SGDLS and CDR2 YYNGEE. This sequence was found in a human donor in a cohort sampled during active COVID-19. The V gene is TRBV9, the J gene TRBJ1-2, with D unclear. Material for sequencing was peripheral blood. The CDR3, as DNA: TGTGCCAGCAGCCCGTTGACAACCTCTACCCGTGGCTACACCTTC. Translation: CASSPLTTSTRGYTF.